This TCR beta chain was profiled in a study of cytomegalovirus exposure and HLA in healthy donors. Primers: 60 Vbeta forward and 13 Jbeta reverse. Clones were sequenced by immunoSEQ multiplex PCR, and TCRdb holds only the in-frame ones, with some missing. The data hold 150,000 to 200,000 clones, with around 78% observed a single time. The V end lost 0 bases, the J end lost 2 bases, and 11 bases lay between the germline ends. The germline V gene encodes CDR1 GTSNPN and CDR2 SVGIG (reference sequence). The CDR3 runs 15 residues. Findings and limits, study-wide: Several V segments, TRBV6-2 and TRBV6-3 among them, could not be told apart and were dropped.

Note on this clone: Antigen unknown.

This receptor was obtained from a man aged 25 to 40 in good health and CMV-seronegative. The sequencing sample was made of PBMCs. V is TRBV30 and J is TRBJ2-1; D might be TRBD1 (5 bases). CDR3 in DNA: TGTGCCTGGAGTGTACCGTCAGGGACCTACAATGAGCAGTTCTTC. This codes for CAWSVPSGTYNEQFF.